The 16 T cell receptor beta chains presented below share a single source sample, sequenced in a study of blood T cell repertoires in COVID-19 (TCRdb year 2020). Library creation used the immunoSEQ multiplex PCR assay. Entries here come from immuneACCESS through TCRdb and include only in-frame sequences with V and J called. Some clones fail to appear in such tables; in the studies checked, an unresolved V gene covers under half of the shortfall, and the cause of the remainder is unknown. In this sample the table shows some 30,000 clones, around 80% of which occur a single time. 13% of the sample comes from the top ten. Sequencing used peripheral blood. These receptors were taken from a human donor in a cohort sampled during active COVID-19.

V is TRBV3-1 (or the pseudogene TRBV3-2) and J is TRBJ1-3; D is unresolved. CDR1 and CDR2 (germline): LGHDT, YNNKEL (reference sequence). This CDR3 has 14 residues. V lost 0 bases, J lost 4 bases, and 7 bases lay in between. The DNA of the CDR3 is TGTGCCAGCAGCCAAGACAGGCAAGGAAACACCATATATTTT. Protein product: CASSQDRQGNTIYF.

This rearrangement joins TRBV2 to TRBJ2-4; D is perhaps TRBD1 (6 bases). This CDR3 comprises 14 residues. Germline values: CDR1 SNHLY, CDR2 FYNNEI. V lost 7 bases and J lost 0, with 10 bases in between. The CDR3 spells CASTDRLAKNIQYF. The CDR3 DNA follows: TGTGCCAGCACCGACAGGTTAGCCAAAAACATTCAGTACTTC.

V usage is TRBV15 and J usage is TRBJ2-5; 8 positions match TRBD1. Losses at the gene ends were 1 base for V and 4 bases for J; bases not matched to a gene: 8. The CDR3 consists of 16 residues. Germline loops: CDR1 LNHNV, CDR2 YYDKDF (reference sequence). CDR3 protein: CATSRGDRGEGETQYF. CDR3 in DNA: TGTGCCACCAGCAGAGGTGACAGGGGAGAAGGAGAGACCCAGTACTTC.

The chain links TRBV30 to TRBJ1-6; D is ambiguous. The V and J ends lost 4 bases and 0 bases respectively, with 4 bases between them. This CDR3 is built from 13 residues. Germline loops: CDR1 GTSNPN, CDR2 SVGIG (reference sequence). Here the CDR3 DNA reads TGTGCCTGGACGGGCTCCTATAATTCACCCCTCCACTTT. It specifies CAWTGSYNSPLHF.

This chain uses TRBV19 with TRBJ1-2, with D possibly being TRBD1 (5 bases). The CDR3 has 13 amino acids. Looked up from germline, CDR1 is LNHDA and CDR2 is SQIVND (reference sequence). The V gene lost 5 bases and the J gene lost 7 bases, with 14 bases spanning the gap. The CDR3 DNA reads TGTGCCAGTAGTGCGAGGAGGGACCCTGGCTACACCTTC. Encoded protein: CASSARRDPGYTF.

V usage is TRBV28 and J usage is TRBJ1-1, with 8 bases lining up with TRBD1. V trimming: 4 bases; J trimming: 1 base; junction bases outside the gene matches: 5. CDR1 is MDHEN and CDR2 is SYDVKM in the germline V gene. The CDR3 runs to 15 residues. The CDR3 reads CASSYTGTGNTEAFF. As DNA, the CDR3 is TGTGCCAGCAGTTATACCGGGACAGGGAACACTGAAGCTTTCTTT. Filled out from reference TRBV28 and TRBJ1-1, the complete variable domain reads DVKVTQSSRYLVKRTGEKVFLECVQDMDHENMFWYRQDPGLGLRLIYFSYDVKMKEKGDIPEGYSVSREKKERFSLILESASTNQTSMYLCASSYTGTGNTEAFFGQGTRLTVV.

The chain combines TRBV6-5 with TRBJ2-5; 14 bases fit TRBD2. Per the germline V gene, CDR1 is MNHEY and CDR2 is SVGAGI. There are 15 residues in the CDR3. The V segment lost 6 bases and the J segment 6 bases; nucleotides outside the gene matches: 6. This chain's CDR3 is CASRTGTSGGKTQYF. CDR3 in DNA: TGTGCCAGCAGGACCGGGACTAGCGGGGGTAAGACCCAGTACTTC.

The J gene is TRBJ2-1, the V gene TRBV18; D unresolved. V was pared by 3 bases and J by 2 bases, with 11 bases between. This CDR3 has 15 residues. Germline CDR1 reads KGHSH; CDR2 reads LQKENI. CDR3 coding DNA: TGTGCCAGCTCACCTCAGGCTCCCCCCTACAATGAGCAGTTCTTC. It is translated as CASSPQAPPYNEQFF.

CDR3 protein: CASSLQAGGQGEQFF. The CDR3 nucleotides are TGTGCCAGCAGCTTACAAGCGGGGGGGCAGGGTGAGCAGTTCTTC. This sequence joins TRBV7-9 and TRBJ2-1; 10 bases are shared with TRBD2. The CDR3 has 15 amino acids. The germline V gene has CDR1 SEHNR and CDR2 FQNEAQ (reference sequence). The V gene end was trimmed by 2 bases and the J gene end by 9 bases; junction bases not matched to a gene: 7.

A single count supports this clone. The chain has TRBV7-9 and TRBJ2-3; a weak D match, TRBD1 (6 bases). Germline V gene sequence: CDR1 SEHNR, CDR2 FQNEAQ (reference sequence). V lost 3 bases and J 2 bases, leaving 9 bases between the germline ends. CDR3 size: 14 residues. Here the CDR3 reads CASSLTGPTDTQYF. For the CDR3, the DNA is TGTGCCAGCAGCTTGACAGGTCCCACAGATACGCAGTATTTT.

This clone was found a few times. This chain uses TRBV6-5 with TRBJ2-7, with TRBD1 matching over 7 bases. The V and J ends lost 7 bases and 0 bases, in that order; junction bases with no gene match: 3. The CDR3 is 13 residues long. Germline CDR1 and CDR2: MNHEY and SVGAGI. The CDR3 protein is CASNRQGSYEQYF. In DNA form, the CDR3 reads TGTGCCAGCAATAGACAGGGCTCCTACGAGCAGTACTTC.

The chain carries TRBV27 and TRBJ2-1; 9 bases match TRBD2. Germline lookup yields CDR1 MNHEY and CDR2 SMNVEV (reference sequence). With V trimmed by 1 base and J by 3 bases, 1 base remained unmatched. This CDR3 has 15 amino acids. The CDR3 nucleotides are TGTGCCAGCAGTTTATATAGCGGGGGCTACAATGAGCAGTTCTTC. Translated: CASSLYSGGYNEQFF.

The chain combines TRBV5-8 with TRBJ2-5; D might be TRBD1 (6 bases). Germline V gives CDR1 SGHTS, CDR2 YDEGEE. The CDR3 is 15 residues long. V dropped 0 bases and J dropped 5 bases, with 14 bases sitting between them. CDR3: CASSLGTDFVETQYF. CDR3 coding DNA: TGTGCCAGCAGCTTGGGGACAGACTTTGTTGAGACCCAGTACTTC.

The chain couples TRBV6-5 to TRBJ1-4; D is unclear. The V end was cut by 6 bases, the J end by 1 base, with 12 bases between. Germline CDR1 is MNHEY and CDR2 is SVGAGI. CDR3 length: 15 residues. CDR3 sequence: CASRATWQTNEKLFF. CDR3 nucleotide sequence: TGTGCCAGCAGGGCCACCTGGCAAACTAATGAAAAACTGTTTTTT.

On this clone: Other DNA sequences in this sample translate to the same CDR3. V and J are TRBV3-1 (or the pseudogene TRBV3-2) and TRBJ2-2; possible D gene TRBD1, 7 bases. The length of the CDR3 is 14 residues. Germline CDR1 is LGHDT and CDR2 is YNNKEL (reference sequence). V dropped 8 bases and J dropped 1 base, with 11 bases sitting between them. In DNA, the CDR3 is TGTGCCAGCTCTCAGGGGGGGAACACCGGGGAGCTGTTTTTT. Translating gives CASSQGGNTGELFF.

This clone appeared once. The V call is TRBV7-6, the J call TRBJ2-5; TRBD1 agrees at 7 bases. Losses at the gene ends were 5 bases for V and 2 bases for J; bases not matched to a gene: 8. Germline V gene data show CDR1 as SGHVS and CDR2 as FNYEAQ. This CDR3 region has 15 residues. CDR3 nucleotide sequence: TGTGCCAGCAGCCCACTCAACAGGGGACAAGAGACCCAGTACTTC. It translates to CASSPLNRGQETQYF.